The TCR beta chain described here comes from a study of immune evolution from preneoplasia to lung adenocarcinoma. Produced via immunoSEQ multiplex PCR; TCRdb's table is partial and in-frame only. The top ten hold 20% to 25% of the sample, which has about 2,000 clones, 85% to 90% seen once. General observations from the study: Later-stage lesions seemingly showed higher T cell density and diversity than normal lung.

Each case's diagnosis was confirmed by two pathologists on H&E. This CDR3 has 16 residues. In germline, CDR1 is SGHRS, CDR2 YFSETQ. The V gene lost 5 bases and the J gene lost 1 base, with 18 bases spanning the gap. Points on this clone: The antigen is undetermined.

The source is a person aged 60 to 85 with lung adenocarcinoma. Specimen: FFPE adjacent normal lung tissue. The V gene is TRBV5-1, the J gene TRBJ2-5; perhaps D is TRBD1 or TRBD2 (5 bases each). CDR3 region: CASSGEHRRPQETQYF. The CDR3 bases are TGCGCCAGCAGTGGGGAGCACAGGCGCCCCCAAGAGACCCAGTACTTC.